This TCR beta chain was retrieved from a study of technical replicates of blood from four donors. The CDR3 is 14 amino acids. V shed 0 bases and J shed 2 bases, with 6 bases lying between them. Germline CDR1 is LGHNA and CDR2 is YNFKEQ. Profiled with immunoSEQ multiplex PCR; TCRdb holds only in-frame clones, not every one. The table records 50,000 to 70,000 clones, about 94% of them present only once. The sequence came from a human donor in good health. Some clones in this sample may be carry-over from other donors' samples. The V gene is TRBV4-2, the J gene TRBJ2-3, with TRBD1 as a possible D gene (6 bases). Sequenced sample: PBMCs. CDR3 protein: CASSQEGATDTQYF. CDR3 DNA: TGTGCCAGCAGCCAAGAGGGGGCCACAGATACGCAGTATTTT.